This T cell receptor beta chain stems from a study of early T cells in non-severe SARS-CoV-2 infection. Across the study: Investigators sequenced bulk RNA drawn from unsorted whole blood, and chains remained unpaired.

Germline V gene data show CDR1 as GTSNPN and CDR2 as SVGIG (reference sequence). This CDR3 comprises 14 residues. V shed 4 bases and J shed 7 bases, with 16 bases lying between them. Each cDNA molecule carried a unique molecular identifier. Each CDR3 protein is one row after TCRdb ran MiXCR on the 5' RACE reads. The profile shows 45,000 to 65,000 distinct CDR3 sequences, about 9.3% of them singletons. The chain couples TRBV30 to TRBJ2-2, with D hard to call. The clonotype originates from an adult who was a healthcare worker with PCR-confirmed SARS-CoV-2 infection or an uninfected control (not recorded which). Source material: whole blood. Here the CDR3 DNA reads TGTGCCTGGACGCCAGAGAGGATCTACGGGGAGCTGTTTTTT. Translating gives CAWTPERIYGELFF. Full variable domain (remainder filled in from reference TRBV30 and TRBJ2-2): SQTIHQWPATLVQPVGSPLSLECTVEGTSNPNLYWYRQAAGRGLQLLFYSVGIGQISSEVPQNLSASRPQDRQFILSSKKLLLSDSGFYLCAWTPERIYGELFFGEGSRLTVL.